Listed here is a single T cell receptor beta chain. The sample belongs to a study of cytomegalovirus exposure and HLA in healthy donors. PCR used 60 Vbeta primers and 13 Jbeta primers. Clones were read by immunoSEQ multiplex PCR, and TCRdb kept only the in-frame ones, dropping some. This sample has about 110,000 clones, with roughly two thirds found just once. The sequenced material came from PBMCs. The clonotype comes from a man aged 40-50 years in good health and CMV-seronegative.

CDR3 sequence reads: CASNYPPETGAYGYTF. The CDR3 DNA is TGTGCCAGCAACTATCCCCCGGAGACAGGTGCTTATGGCTACACCTTC. The rearrangement joins TRBV28 to TRBJ1-2; tentatively, D is TRBD1 (6 bases). The CDR3 sequence is 16 residues long. V gave up 7 bases and J gave up 5 bases, with 23 bases separating them. Germline V gene lookup returns CDR1 MDHEN and CDR2 SYDVKM.